The 24 T cell receptor beta chains reported below all come from one sample, sequenced in a study of blood T cell repertoires in COVID-19. Assay used: immunoSEQ multiplex PCR; TCRdb lists only in-frame clones, some missing. This sample has about 90,000 clones, with about three quarters found just once. Sequencing input: peripheral blood. These receptors all come from a man aged 70-80 years with acute or convalescent COVID-19.

This chain links TRBV5-1 with TRBJ1-2; D is unclear. Germline V gives CDR1 SGHRS, CDR2 YFSETQ. This CDR3 has 14 residues. Trimming removed 0 bases at V and 2 bases at J, with 8 bases between. For the CDR3, the DNA is TGCGCCAGCAGCTTGGAAACATCAAACTATGGCTACACCTTC. Protein product: CASSLETSNYGYTF.

The rearrangement uses TRBV29-1 and TRBJ1-2; 8 nucleotides align to TRBD1. CDR1 SQVTM and CDR2 ANQGSEA come from the germline V gene. Trimming at V came to 5 bases and at J to 3 bases, leaving 11 bases not matched to a gene. This CDR3 has 15 amino acids. The CDR3: CSVTPFNRGDYGYTF. The DNA of the CDR3 is TGCAGCGTTACACCCTTTAACAGGGGGGACTATGGCTACACCTTC. Full variable domain (outside the CDR3, taken from reference TRBV29-1 and TRBJ1-2): SAVISQKPSRDICQRGTSLTIQCQVDSQVTMMFWYRQQPGQSLTLIATANQGSEATYESGFVIDKFPISRPNLTFSTLTVSNMSPEDSSIYLCSVTPFNRGDYGYTFGSGTRLTVV.

This clone was detected only once. The genes are TRBV5-6 and TRBJ2-5; 8 bases are a match to TRBD1. CDR3 length: 14 residues. Germline V lookup: CDR1 SGHDT, CDR2 YYEEEE. The ends lost 7 bases at V and 5 bases at J; junction bases unmatched: 10. The chain's CDR3 is CASLFQGARETQYF. As DNA, the CDR3 is TGTGCCAGCCTATTCCAGGGGGCTAGGGAGACCCAGTACTTC.

The rearrangement uses TRBV7-8 and TRBJ1-5; 10 bases match TRBD1. The trim removed 3 bases at V and 5 bases at J, leaving 1 base unmatched. Looked up from germline, CDR1 is SGHVS and CDR2 is FQNEAQ. This CDR3 is built from 14 residues. The CDR3 nucleotides are TGTGCCAGCAGCTTCGGACAGGGGGATCAGCCCCAGCATTTT. Translation: CASSFGQGDQPQHF.

The chain uses TRBV10-3 and TRBJ2-7; D is perhaps TRBD2 (6 bases). Trimming took off 2 bases at V and 6 bases at J, with 20 bases between the two ends. The CDR3 is 16 amino acids. From germline, CDR1 is ENHRY and CDR2 SYGVKD. The CDR3 nucleotides are TGTGCCATCAGTGAGATAGGACCGGGAGCCCAAGGCGAGCAGTACGTC. Its protein is CAISEIGPGAQGEQYV.

With respect to this clone: The junction shows a germline mismatch at one end, possibly a read error. V usage is TRBV5-4 and J usage is TRBJ2-3; possibly TRBD1 for D (5 bases). CDR1 is SGHNT, CDR2 YYREEE, per germline (reference sequence). The CDR3 is 15 residues long. The CDR3 sequence is CASSLEVVPTGTQYF. The CDR3 nucleotides read TGTGCCAGCAGCTTGGAAGTGGTCCCCACAGGTACGCAGTATTTT.

The table lists this clone with a few counts. The chain combines TRBV28 with TRBJ1-2, with TRBD1 matching 7 bases. This CDR3 region has 13 residues. Unmatched junction bases numbered 7, after V lost 4 bases and J lost 8 bases. Germline CDR1 and CDR2: MDHEN and SYDVKM. Here the CDR3 reads CASSSRTGDGYTF. The CDR3 region has the DNA TGTGCCAGCAGTTCACGCACAGGGGACGGCTACACCTTC.

The rearrangement joins TRBV12-3 or TRBV12-4 to TRBJ1-2; possibly TRBD1 for D (6 bases). The CDR3 spans 12 residues. Between the trimmed V and J ends, which lost 4 bases and 8 bases, there was a span of 11 bases. CDR3 sequence (DNA): TGTGCCAGCAGTTCGATCAGGGGAGGCTACACCTTC. Residues: CASSSIRGGYTF.

V and J are TRBV5-6 and TRBJ2-7; D gene uncertain. The CDR3 has 12 amino acids. Germline CDR1 SGHDT, CDR2 YYEEEE. The V end lost 1 base, the J end lost 6 bases, and 8 bases lay between the germline ends. CDR3: CASSLRTVEQYF. In DNA form, the CDR3 reads TGTGCCAGCAGCTTGAGAACAGTCGAGCAGTACTTC.

The genes are TRBV27 and TRBJ1-5; 7 bases agree with TRBD1. Germline V gene data show CDR1 as MNHEY and CDR2 as SMNVEV (reference sequence). The V segment lost 5 bases and the J segment 6 bases; nucleotides outside the gene matches: 7. CDR3 length equals 14 residues. CDR3: CASSPGQLLQPQHF. In DNA form, the CDR3 reads TGTGCCAGCAGTCCGGGACAGTTGCTTCAGCCCCAGCATTTT.

The CDR3 DNA follows: TGTGCCAGCAGCCGGACAGGGGCCCCGGAAGCTTTCTTT. This encodes CASSRTGAPEAFF. This chain links TRBV3-1 (or the pseudogene TRBV3-2) with TRBJ1-1, with 9 bases aligning to TRBD1. The CDR3 totals 13 residues. Germline V lookup: CDR1 LGHDT, CDR2 YNNKEL (reference sequence). The ends lost 4 bases at V and 8 bases at J; junction bases unmatched: 5.

CDR3 sequence reads: CASSQQGELEKLFF. CDR3 in DNA: TGTGCCAGCAGCCAACAGGGCGAGTTGGAAAAACTGTTTTTT. The V gene is TRBV3-1 (or the pseudogene TRBV3-2), the J gene TRBJ1-4; tentative D call: TRBD1 (5 bases). Trimming took off 2 bases at V and 8 bases at J, with 12 bases between the two ends. The CDR3 sequence is 14 residues long. Germline CDR1 and CDR2: LGHDT and YNNKEL (reference sequence).

The rearrangement uses TRBV15 and TRBJ1-1, with D unclear. Per germline, CDR1 LNHNV and CDR2 YYDKDF (reference sequence). The CDR3 is made up of 13 amino acids. Trimming pared 0 bases from V and 4 bases from J, leaving 6 bases between. CDR3 loop: CATSRDPGTEAFF. For the CDR3, the DNA is TGTGCCACCAGCAGAGATCCCGGCACTGAAGCTTTCTTT.

The chain recombines TRBV28 with TRBJ1-4, with 7 nucleotides matching TRBD1. The V and J ends lost 3 bases and 3 bases, in that order; junction bases with no gene match: 10. The germline V gene encodes CDR1 MDHEN and CDR2 SYDVKM. CDR3 size: 17 residues. In DNA, the CDR3 is TGTGCCAGCAGTTTCAACCCCGACAGGGCTTCTAATGAAAAACTGTTTTTT. The encoded protein is CASSFNPDRASNEKLFF.

CDR3 amino acids: CASSADSNEQFF. As DNA, the CDR3 is TGTGCCAGCAGTGCCGACTCTAATGAGCAGTTCTTC. The chain is built from TRBV27 and TRBJ2-1; D remains ambiguous. The V end lost 5 bases, the J end lost 7 bases, and 9 bases lay between the germline ends. The CDR3 is made up of 12 amino acids. Germline V gene lookup returns CDR1 MNHEY and CDR2 SMNVEV (reference sequence).

This chain connects TRBV4-2 to TRBJ2-3; TRBD2 matches 9 bases. With 2 bases clipped from V and 2 bases from J, the junction kept 8 bases outside the gene matches. CDR3 length equals 17 residues. The germline V gene has CDR1 LGHNA and CDR2 YNFKEQ. CDR3 in DNA: TGTGCCAGCAGCCAATTTATTCTAGCGGGGACCACAGATACGCAGTATTTT. This encodes CASSQFILAGTTDTQYF.

This chain links TRBV7-3 with TRBJ1-1; 10 bases fit TRBD1. Germline CDR1 is SGHTA and CDR2 is FQGTGA. The J segment lost 5 bases and the V segment lost 4 bases, leaving 10 bases of the junction unmatched. This CDR3 region has 16 residues. The DNA of the CDR3 is TGTGCCAGCAGCTCCGTCCCGGGACAGGGGAGTACTGAAGCTTTCTTT. Its protein product is CASSSVPGQGSTEAFF.

The CDR3, as DNA: TGTGCCTGGAGTGACAAGGGGACAGGGGGACAGCCCCAGCATTTT. This sequence encodes CAWSDKGTGGQPQHF. This chain links TRBV30 with TRBJ1-5, with 11 positions matching TRBD1. CDR1 and CDR2 from the germline V gene are GTSNPN and SVGIG (reference sequence). This CDR3 has 15 residues. V dropped 1 base and J dropped 7; count of bases not matched to a gene: 6.

The chain recombines TRBV24-1 with TRBJ2-2; D not resolved. The CDR3 covers 16 residues. CDR1 and CDR2 (germline): KGHDR, SFDVKD. Trimming shortened V by 2 bases and J by 0 bases, and 9 bases separated the two germline ends. The CDR3, as DNA: TGTGCCACCAGTGATTCCACCTATCCGAACACCGGGGAGCTGTTTTTT. Translated: CATSDSTYPNTGELFF.

This sequence joins TRBV10-3 and TRBJ2-1, with D possibly matching TRBD2 (6 bases). The germline gives CDR1 ENHRY, CDR2 SYGVKD. V was clipped by 0 bases and J by 0 bases, with 12 bases between them. The CDR3 spans 17 residues. The CDR3 loop reads CAISESRGSSSYNEQFF. CDR3 nucleotides: TGTGCCATCAGTGAGTCCCGGGGGTCAAGCTCCTACAATGAGCAGTTCTTC.

The genes are TRBV2 and TRBJ2-7; a possible D gene is TRBD1 (6 bases). The length of the CDR3 is 14 residues. V lost 6 bases, J lost 6 bases, and 18 bases lay in between. CDR1 and CDR2 from the germline V gene are SNHLY and FYNNEI. CDR3 coding DNA: TGTGCCAGCAGGCCCTCCACTGGGACACTCGAGCAGTACGTC. It is translated as CASRPSTGTLEQYV.

The rearrangement uses TRBV29-1 and TRBJ1-2; 8 positions match TRBD1. The junction had 4 bases not matched to a gene; V was cut back by 7 bases and J by 0 bases. The CDR3 sequence is 13 residues long. Germline assignment: CDR1 SQVTM and CDR2 ANQGSEA. CDR3 in amino acids: CSAGTGANYGYTF. As DNA, the CDR3 is TGCAGCGCTGGGACAGGAGCTAACTATGGCTACACCTTC.

The chain joins TRBV11-2 to TRBJ2-2, with 7 bases aligning to TRBD2. Germline V CDR1 and CDR2: SGHAT, FQNNGV. The V segment lost 5 bases and the J segment 4 bases; nucleotides outside the gene matches: 7. CDR3 length: 15 residues. CDR3 region: CASSPRGRGTGELFF. CDR3 sequence (DNA): TGTGCCAGCAGCCCTCGGGGGAGGGGCACCGGGGAGCTGTTTTTT.

The chain couples TRBV2 to TRBJ1-5; 8 positions agree with TRBD1. The V gene end was trimmed by 4 bases and the J gene end by 7 bases; junction bases not matched to a gene: 6. The length of the CDR3 is 14 residues. CDR1 SNHLY and CDR2 FYNNEI come from the germline V gene. The CDR3 DNA sequence: TGTGCCAGCAGTGCGGACAGGGAAGGGCAGCCCCAGCATTTT. Translating it yields CASSADREGQPQHF.